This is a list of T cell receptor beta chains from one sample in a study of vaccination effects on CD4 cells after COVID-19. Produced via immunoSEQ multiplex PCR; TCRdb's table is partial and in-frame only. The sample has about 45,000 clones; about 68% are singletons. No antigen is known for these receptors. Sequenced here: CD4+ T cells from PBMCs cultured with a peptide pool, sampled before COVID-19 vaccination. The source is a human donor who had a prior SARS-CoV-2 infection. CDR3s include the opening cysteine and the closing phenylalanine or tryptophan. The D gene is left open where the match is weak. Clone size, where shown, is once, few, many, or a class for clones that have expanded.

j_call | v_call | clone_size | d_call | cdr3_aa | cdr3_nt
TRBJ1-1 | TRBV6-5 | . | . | CASGYSRRSTEAFF | TGTGCCAGCGGCTACAGTCGGCGCAGCACTGAAGCTTTCTTT
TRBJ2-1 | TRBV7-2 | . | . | CASSLAPRYNEQFF | TGTGCCAGCAGCTTAGCTCCCAGATACAATGAGCAGTTCTTC
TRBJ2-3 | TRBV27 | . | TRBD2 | CATFPRGGTTDTQYF | TGTGCCACCTTTCCACGGGGGGGTACCACAGATACGCAGTATTTT
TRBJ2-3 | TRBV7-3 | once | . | CASSLNPRGTDTQYF | TGTGCCAGCAGCTTAAATCCGCGGGGCACAGATACGCAGTATTTT
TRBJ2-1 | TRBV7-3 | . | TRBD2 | CASSPNAGTSGALLNEQFF | TGTGCCAGCAGCCCAAACGCCGGGACTAGCGGGGCCCTCTTGAATGAGCAGTTCTTC
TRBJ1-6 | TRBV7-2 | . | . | CASSLLAANNSPLHF | TGTGCCAGCAGCTTGTTGGCAGCGAATAATTCACCCCTCCACTTT
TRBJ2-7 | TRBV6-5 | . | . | CASSPGLHYEQYF | TGTGCCAGCAGCCCCGGGCTACACTACGAGCAGTACTTC
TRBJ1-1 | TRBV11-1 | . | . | CASSRGLNTEAFF | TGTGCCAGCAGCCGGGGCCTGAACACTGAAGCTTTCTTT
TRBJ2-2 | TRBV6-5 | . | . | CASSYDRNTGELFF | TGTGCCAGCAGTTACGACAGGAACACCGGGGAGCTGTTTTTT
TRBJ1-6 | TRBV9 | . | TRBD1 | CASSVGSQGVNSPLHF | TGTGCCAGCAGCGTAGGGAGCCAGGGGGTGAATTCACCCCTCCACTTT
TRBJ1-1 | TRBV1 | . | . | CTSSHGGGANTEAFF | TGCACCAGCAGCCATGGTGGGGGCGCGAACACTGAAGCTTTCTTT
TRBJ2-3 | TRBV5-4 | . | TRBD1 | CASSLGQGVLTDTQYF | TGTGCCAGCAGCTTGGGACAGGGGGTACTCACAGATACGCAGTATTTT
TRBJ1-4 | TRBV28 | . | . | CASSLLGVSNEKLFF | TGTGCCAGCAGTTTATTAGGGGTATCTAATGAAAAACTGTTTTTT
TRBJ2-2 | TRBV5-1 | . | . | CASSPDTNTGELFF | TGCGCCAGCAGCCCAGACACGAACACCGGGGAGCTGTTTTTT
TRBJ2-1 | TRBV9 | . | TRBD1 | CASSVVSQGADEQFF | TGTGCCAGCAGCGTAGTATCACAGGGGGCTGATGAGCAGTTCTTC
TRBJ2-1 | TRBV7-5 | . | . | CAKEGKSSYNEQFF | TGTGCCAAGGAGGGGAAGAGCTCCTACAATGAGCAGTTCTTC
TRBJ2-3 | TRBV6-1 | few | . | CASSERIGADTQYF | TGTGCCAGCAGTGAACGGATCGGGGCAGATACGCAGTATTTT
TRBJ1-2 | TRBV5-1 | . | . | CASSLATVDYGYTF | TGCGCCAGCAGCTTAGCGACGGTGGACTATGGCTACACCTTC
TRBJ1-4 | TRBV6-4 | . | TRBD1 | CASRTGPGQGASTNEKLFF | TGTGCCAGCAGGACGGGTCCGGGACAGGGGGCATCAACTAATGAAAAACTGTTTTTT
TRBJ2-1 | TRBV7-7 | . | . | CASSPMLASHEQFF | TGTGCTAGCAGCCCCATGCTAGCGTCCCATGAGCAGTTCTTC